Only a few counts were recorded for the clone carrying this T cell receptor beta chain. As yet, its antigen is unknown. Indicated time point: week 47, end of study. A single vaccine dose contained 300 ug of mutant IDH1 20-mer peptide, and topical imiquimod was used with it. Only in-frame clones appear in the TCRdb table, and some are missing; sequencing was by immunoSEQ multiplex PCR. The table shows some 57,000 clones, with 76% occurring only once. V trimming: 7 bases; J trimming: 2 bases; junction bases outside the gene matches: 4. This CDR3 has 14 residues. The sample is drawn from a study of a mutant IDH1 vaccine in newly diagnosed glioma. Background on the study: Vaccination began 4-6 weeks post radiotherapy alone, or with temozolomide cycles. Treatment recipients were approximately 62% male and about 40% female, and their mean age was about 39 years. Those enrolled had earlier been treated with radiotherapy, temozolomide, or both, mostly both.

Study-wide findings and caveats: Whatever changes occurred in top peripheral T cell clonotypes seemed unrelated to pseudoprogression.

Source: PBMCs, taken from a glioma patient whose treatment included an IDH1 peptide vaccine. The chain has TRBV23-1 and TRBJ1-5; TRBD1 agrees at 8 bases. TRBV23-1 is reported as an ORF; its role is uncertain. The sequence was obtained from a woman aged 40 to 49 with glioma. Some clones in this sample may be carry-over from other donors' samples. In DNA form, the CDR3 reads TGCGCCAGCATCCCGGACAGGGGCAATCAGCCCCAGCATTTT. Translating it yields CASIPDRGNQPQHF.